The rows below give T cell receptor beta chains drawn from one sample of a study of CD8 T cells in ankylosing spondylitis. MiXCR, run by TCRdb on the 5' RACE reads, gives a single entry per CDR3 protein. The sample shows about 150,000 distinct CDR3 sequences, 6% to 8.5% of them seen only once. The sequenced sample was blood, either unsorted or a sorted T cell fraction (not recorded which). The source of these receptors is a female donor with ankylosing spondylitis or in good health (not recorded which). Each CDR3 is given with its conserved first and last residue.

cdr3_length: 13
j_call: TRBJ2-1
v_call: TRBV28
cdr3_aa: CASSGDSSNEQFF

cdr3_length: 12
j_call: TRBJ2-5
v_call: TRBV5-1
cdr3_aa: CASSLETETQYF

cdr3_length: 18
j_call: TRBJ1-3
v_call: TRBV12-3/TRBV12-4
cdr3_aa: CASSLVVEWGFSGNTIYF

cdr3_length: 15
j_call: TRBJ1-5
v_call: TRBV9
cdr3_aa: CASSVSGLSNQPQHF

cdr3_length: 14
j_call: TRBJ2-3
v_call: TRBV4-2
cdr3_aa: CASSPTDLTDTQYF

cdr3_length: 17
j_call: TRBJ2-3
v_call: TRBV9
cdr3_aa: CASSVGPSGVIPDTQYF

cdr3_length: 14
j_call: TRBJ1-2
v_call: TRBV12-3/TRBV12-4
cdr3_aa: CASSPHDVGYGYTF

cdr3_length: 13
j_call: TRBJ1-4
v_call: TRBV30
cdr3_aa: CAWNGGPGEKLFF

cdr3_length: 15
j_call: TRBJ1-1
v_call: TRBV20-1
cdr3_aa: CSARERGLMNTEAFF

cdr3_length: 14
j_call: TRBJ2-3
v_call: TRBV7-3
cdr3_aa: CASRRGGPTDTQYF

cdr3_length: 13
j_call: TRBJ2-7
v_call: TRBV20-1
cdr3_aa: CSATTSGGYEQYF

cdr3_length: 15
j_call: TRBJ1-2
v_call: TRBV10-3
cdr3_aa: CAISGDRGPNYGYTF

cdr3_length: 14
j_call: TRBJ2-1
v_call: TRBV5-1
cdr3_aa: CASSAQNPYNEQFF

cdr3_length: 16
j_call: TRBJ1-4
v_call: TRBV27
cdr3_aa: CASSPILGEANEKLFF

cdr3_length: 13
j_call: TRBJ2-5
v_call: TRBV6-1
cdr3_aa: CASSEFRQETQYF

cdr3_length: 17
j_call: TRBJ2-3
v_call: TRBV6-5
cdr3_aa: CASSYSSGGVWVDTQYF

cdr3_length: 15
j_call: TRBJ1-2
v_call: TRBV6-5
cdr3_aa: CASSYEARTPYGYTF

cdr3_length: 15
j_call: TRBJ1-6
v_call: TRBV6-5
cdr3_aa: CASSYRALEDSPLHF

cdr3_length: 14
j_call: TRBJ1-6
v_call: TRBV27
cdr3_aa: CASSFRGLGSPLHF

cdr3_length: 13
j_call: TRBJ2-7
v_call: TRBV7-2
cdr3_aa: CASRGTGKDEQYF

cdr3_length: 13
j_call: TRBJ1-2
v_call: TRBV5-1
cdr3_aa: CASSLDTPYGYTF

cdr3_length: 15
j_call: TRBJ2-1
v_call: TRBV7-8
cdr3_aa: CASSRTSAQGLEQFF

cdr3_length: 15
j_call: TRBJ2-3
v_call: TRBV11-2
cdr3_aa: CASSLDGAGTDTQYF

cdr3_length: 16
j_call: TRBJ2-1
v_call: TRBV18
cdr3_aa: CASSPLQPSSYNEQFF

cdr3_length: 14
j_call: TRBJ1-1
v_call: TRBV7-2
cdr3_aa: CASSPDRAKLAAFF

cdr3_length: 15
j_call: TRBJ2-2
v_call: TRBV2
cdr3_aa: CASSPRGSNTGELFF

cdr3_length: 13
j_call: TRBJ2-2
v_call: TRBV29-1
cdr3_aa: CSADRDGAGELFF

cdr3_length: 14
j_call: TRBJ1-4
v_call: TRBV12-3/TRBV12-4
cdr3_aa: CATQRWEAGEKLFF

cdr3_length: 12
j_call: TRBJ2-6
v_call: TRBV28
cdr3_aa: CATYSGANVLTF

cdr3_length: 16
j_call: TRBJ2-1
v_call: TRBV4-1
cdr3_aa: CASSQVAGGPLHEQFF

cdr3_length: 13
j_call: TRBJ1-2
v_call: TRBV5-1
cdr3_aa: CASSPDAIYGYTF

cdr3_length: 12
j_call: TRBJ2-1
v_call: TRBV12-5
cdr3_aa: CASGLQGNEQFF

cdr3_length: 14
j_call: TRBJ1-1
v_call: TRBV20-1
cdr3_aa: CSARDSRLNTEAFF

cdr3_length: 12
j_call: TRBJ1-2
v_call: TRBV12-3/TRBV12-4
cdr3_aa: CASSHRVGGYTF

cdr3_length: 14
j_call: TRBJ2-1
v_call: TRBV20-1
cdr3_aa: CSALSGGSYNEQFF

cdr3_length: 16
j_call: TRBJ2-3
v_call: TRBV24-1
cdr3_aa: CATSDWTGISSDTQYF

cdr3_length: 13
j_call: TRBJ1-1
v_call: TRBV20-1
cdr3_aa: CSAQSRGNTEAFF

cdr3_length: 15
j_call: TRBJ2-2
v_call: TRBV7-2
cdr3_aa: CASSFLNLGTGELFF

cdr3_length: 16
j_call: TRBJ1-4
v_call: TRBV27
cdr3_aa: CASRSLIPATNEKLFF

cdr3_length: 11
j_call: TRBJ1-5
v_call: TRBV19
cdr3_aa: CASSVGQGQHF

cdr3_length: 12
j_call: TRBJ2-3
v_call: TRBV12-3/TRBV12-4
cdr3_aa: CASTYTTDTQYF

cdr3_length: 14
j_call: TRBJ1-2
v_call: TRBV5-1
cdr3_aa: CASSLGVEAYGYTF

cdr3_length: 15
j_call: TRBJ1-1
v_call: TRBV4-1
cdr3_aa: CASSHPQGRNTEAFF

cdr3_length: 14
j_call: TRBJ1-5
v_call: TRBV7-6
cdr3_aa: CASSLRLGNQPQHF

cdr3_length: 16
j_call: TRBJ1-1
v_call: TRBV6-4
cdr3_aa: CASSDSSRQGPGITFF

cdr3_length: 15
j_call: TRBJ1-6
v_call: TRBV27
cdr3_aa: CASSLKAGLGSPLHF

cdr3_length: 15
j_call: TRBJ2-1
v_call: TRBV7-2
cdr3_aa: CASSRGQLVYNEQFF

cdr3_length: 12
j_call: TRBJ2-2
v_call: TRBV4-2
cdr3_aa: CAAGGGTGELFF

cdr3_length: 14
j_call: TRBJ1-5
v_call: TRBV18
cdr3_aa: CASSPRRGAQPQHF

cdr3_length: 14
j_call: TRBJ1-1
v_call: TRBV10-3
cdr3_aa: CATAYSHEDTEAFF

cdr3_length: 14
j_call: TRBJ2-5
v_call: TRBV10-3
cdr3_aa: CATKGSGIQETQYF

cdr3_length: 14
j_call: TRBJ2-5
v_call: TRBV7-2
cdr3_aa: CASSRNRIEETQYF

cdr3_length: 14
j_call: TRBJ1-1
v_call: TRBV5-1
cdr3_aa: CASCPGGGYTEAFF

cdr3_length: 14
j_call: TRBJ2-7
v_call: TRBV7-6
cdr3_aa: CASSLAQSSYEQYF